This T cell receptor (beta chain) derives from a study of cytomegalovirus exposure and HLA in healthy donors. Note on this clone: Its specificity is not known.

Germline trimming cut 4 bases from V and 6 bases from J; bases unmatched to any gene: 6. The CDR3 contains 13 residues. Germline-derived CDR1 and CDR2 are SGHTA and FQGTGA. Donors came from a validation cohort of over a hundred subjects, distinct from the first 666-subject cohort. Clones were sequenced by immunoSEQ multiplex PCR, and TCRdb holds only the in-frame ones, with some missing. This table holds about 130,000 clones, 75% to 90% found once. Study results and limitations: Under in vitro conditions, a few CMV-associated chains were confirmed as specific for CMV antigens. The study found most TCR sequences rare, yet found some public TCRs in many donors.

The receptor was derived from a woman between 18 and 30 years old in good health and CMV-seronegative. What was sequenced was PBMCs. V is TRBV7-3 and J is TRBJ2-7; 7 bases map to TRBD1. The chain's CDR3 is CASSSRDSGEQYF. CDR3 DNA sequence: TGTGCCAGCAGCTCCCGGGACAGTGGCGAGCAGTACTTC.